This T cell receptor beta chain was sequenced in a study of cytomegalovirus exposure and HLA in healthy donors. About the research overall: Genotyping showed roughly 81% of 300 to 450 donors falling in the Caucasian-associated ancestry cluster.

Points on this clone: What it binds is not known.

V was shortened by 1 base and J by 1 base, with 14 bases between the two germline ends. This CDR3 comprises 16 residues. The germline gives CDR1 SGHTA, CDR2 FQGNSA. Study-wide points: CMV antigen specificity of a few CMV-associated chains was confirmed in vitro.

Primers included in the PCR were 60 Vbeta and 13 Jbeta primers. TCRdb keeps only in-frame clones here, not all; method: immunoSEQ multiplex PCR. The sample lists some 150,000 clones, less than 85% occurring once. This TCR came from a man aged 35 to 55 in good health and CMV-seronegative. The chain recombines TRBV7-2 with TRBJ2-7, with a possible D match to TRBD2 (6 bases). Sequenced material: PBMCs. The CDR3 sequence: CASSLGGGAASYEQYF. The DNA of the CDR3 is TGTGCCAGCAGCTTAGGAGGCGGGGCCGCGTCCTACGAGCAGTACTTC.